This T cell receptor (beta chain) was documented in a study of cytomegalovirus exposure and HLA in healthy donors. This clone was seen a single time. The sample holds other DNA sequences that translate to the same CDR3. With V trimmed by 4 bases and J by 4 bases, 3 bases remained unmatched. Germline CDR1 and CDR2: LGHNA and YSLEER. The CDR3 runs to 14 residues. Vbeta (60) and Jbeta (13) primers were used in the PCR. TCRdb's copy holds only in-frame clones and misses some; the assay was immunoSEQ multiplex PCR. The sample has under 200,000 clones, roughly 75% seen once; the top ten hold approximately 2.3%.

The sequencing input was PBMCs. The rearrangement joins TRBV4-3 to TRBJ1-2, with 10 bases that match TRBD1. The TCR sequence derives from a female donor in good health and CMV-seronegative. CDR3 protein: CASSPGQGGYGYTF. The CDR3 coding sequence is TGCGCCAGCAGCCCCGGACAGGGGGGCTATGGCTACACCTTC.